Here is one T cell receptor (beta chain) with its context. What it recognizes is unknown. This sample is drawn from a study of T-cell memory formation after mild COVID-19. Study details: TCR clusters mostly belonged to single donors.

TCRdb reprocessed the 5' RACE reads with MiXCR, giving one entry per CDR3 protein. This sample has roughly 110,000 distinct CDR3 sequences, with about 15% found just once. Germline lookup yields CDR1 GTSNPN and CDR2 SVGIG (reference sequence). The CDR3 sequence is 14 residues long. Trimming took 4 bases from V and 4 from J; bases not matched to a gene: 6. Study-wide findings and caveats: The finding that pre-infection memory included some responding clones suggested that cross-reactive memory joined. Contracting CD4+ clones sat mainly in CM and EM; CD8+ in EMRA. A second wave of clones peaked on day 37, and their SARS-CoV-2 specificity went unconfirmed.

The source of this sequence is a man younger than 30 who had mild COVID-19 (a few samples of this study predate the infection). Cell type and time point are not known. Sequenced material: PBMCs or a T cell subset sorted from them (not recorded which). V is TRBV30 and J is TRBJ2-3; 9 bases line up with TRBD1. In DNA form, the CDR3 reads TGTGCCTGGATGGACAGGGGCCTGGCAGATACGCAGTATTTT. Translation gives CAWMDRGLADTQYF.